This TCR beta chain was sequenced in a study of T cell changes during pregnancy in multiple sclerosis. The table came from immunoSEQ multiplex PCR; TCRdb's copy has only in-frame clones and leaves some out. The sample includes some 31,000 clones, 89% of them seen just once. The specimen was CD8+ T cells from peripheral blood mononuclear cells, collected in the second trimester of pregnancy. This receptor was taken from a female donor with multiple sclerosis, enrolled in a pregnancy study.

CDR3 in DNA: TGTGCCAGCAGCTTAATGGGGGGTACAACAGACTATGGCTACACCTTC. Amino acids: CASSLMGGTTDYGYTF. The V and J genes are TRBV7-9 and TRBJ1-2; maybe TRBD1 (5 bases). The germline CDR1 and CDR2 sequences are SEHNR and FQNEAQ (reference sequence). With 2 bases removed from V and 3 bases from J, the gap between germline ends came to 16 bases. The CDR3 loop spans 16 amino acids.